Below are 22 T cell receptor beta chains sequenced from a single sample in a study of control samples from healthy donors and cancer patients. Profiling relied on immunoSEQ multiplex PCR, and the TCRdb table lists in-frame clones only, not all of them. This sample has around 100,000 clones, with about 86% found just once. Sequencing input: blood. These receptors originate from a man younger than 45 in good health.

CDR3 bases: TGTGCCAGCAGTTATACCGGGACTACCGACTTTATAGCCCCCAATGAGCAGTTCTTC. The encoded protein is CASSYTGTTDFIAPNEQFF. J is TRBJ2-1 and V is TRBV11-2; TRBD2 matches 7 bases. Germline CDR1 and CDR2: SGHAT and FQNNGV. V dropped 6 bases and J dropped 6; count of bases not matched to a gene: 23. The CDR3 extends over 19 amino acids.

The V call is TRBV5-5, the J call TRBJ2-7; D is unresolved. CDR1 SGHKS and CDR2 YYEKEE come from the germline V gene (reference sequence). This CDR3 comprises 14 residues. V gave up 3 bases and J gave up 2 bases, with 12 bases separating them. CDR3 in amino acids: CASSSRTQAYEQYF. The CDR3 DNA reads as TGTGCCAGCAGCTCTCGGACGCAAGCCTACGAGCAGTACTTC.

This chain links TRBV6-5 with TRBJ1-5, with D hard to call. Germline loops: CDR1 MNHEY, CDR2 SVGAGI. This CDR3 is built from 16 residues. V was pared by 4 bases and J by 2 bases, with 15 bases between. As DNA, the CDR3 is TGTGCCAGCAGTTCCAACTCAGACACTGGCAATCAGCCCCAGCATTTT. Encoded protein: CASSSNSDTGNQPQHF.

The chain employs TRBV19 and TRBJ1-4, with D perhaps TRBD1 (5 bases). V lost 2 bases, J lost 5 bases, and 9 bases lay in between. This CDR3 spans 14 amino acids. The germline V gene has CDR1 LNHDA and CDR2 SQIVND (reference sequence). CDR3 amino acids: CASSIRQTNEKLFF. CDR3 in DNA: TGTGCCAGTAGTATACGACAGACAAATGAAAAACTGTTTTTT.

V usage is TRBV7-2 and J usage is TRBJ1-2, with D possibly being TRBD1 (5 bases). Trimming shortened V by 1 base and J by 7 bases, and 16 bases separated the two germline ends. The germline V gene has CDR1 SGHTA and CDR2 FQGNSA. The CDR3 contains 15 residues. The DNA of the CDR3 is TGTGCCAGCAGCTTAGTTTCGGACACCTACGGTGGCTACACCTTC. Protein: CASSLVSDTYGGYTF.

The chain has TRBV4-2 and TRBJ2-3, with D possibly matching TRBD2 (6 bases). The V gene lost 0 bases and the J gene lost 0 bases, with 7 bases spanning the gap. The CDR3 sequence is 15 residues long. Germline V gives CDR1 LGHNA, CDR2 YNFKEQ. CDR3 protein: CASSQDGTSTDTQYF. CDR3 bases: TGTGCCAGCAGCCAAGATGGGACTAGCACAGATACGCAGTATTTT.

In DNA form, the CDR3 reads TGCGCCAGCAGTGAGCAGGGGGCTGTCTATGGCTACACCTTC. This gives the protein CASSEQGAVYGYTF. The gene calls are TRBV5-1 and TRBJ1-2; 8 bases are shared with TRBD1. With V trimmed by 5 bases and J by 4 bases, 7 bases remained unmatched. Per germline, CDR1 SGHRS and CDR2 YFSETQ. CDR3 length: 14 amino acids.

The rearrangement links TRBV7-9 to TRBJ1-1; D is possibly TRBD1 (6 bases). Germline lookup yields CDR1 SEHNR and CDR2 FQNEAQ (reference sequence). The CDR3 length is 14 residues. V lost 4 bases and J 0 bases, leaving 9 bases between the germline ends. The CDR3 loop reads CASSSGQMNTEAFF. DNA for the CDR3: TGTGCCAGCAGCTCCGGACAGATGAACACTGAAGCTTTCTTT.

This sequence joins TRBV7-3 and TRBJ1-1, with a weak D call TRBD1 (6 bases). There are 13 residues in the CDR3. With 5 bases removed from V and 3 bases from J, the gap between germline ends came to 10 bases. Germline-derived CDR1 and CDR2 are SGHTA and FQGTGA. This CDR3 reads CASSGQRYTEAFF. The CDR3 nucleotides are TGTGCCAGCAGCGGACAGAGATACACTGAAGCTTTCTTT.

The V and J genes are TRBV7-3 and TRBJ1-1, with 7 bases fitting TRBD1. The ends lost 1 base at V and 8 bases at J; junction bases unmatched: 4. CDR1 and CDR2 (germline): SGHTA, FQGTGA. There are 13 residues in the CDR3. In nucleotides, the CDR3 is TGTGCCAGCAGCTTAAGAGGGACAGCGGAAGCTTTCTTT. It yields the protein CASSLRGTAEAFF.

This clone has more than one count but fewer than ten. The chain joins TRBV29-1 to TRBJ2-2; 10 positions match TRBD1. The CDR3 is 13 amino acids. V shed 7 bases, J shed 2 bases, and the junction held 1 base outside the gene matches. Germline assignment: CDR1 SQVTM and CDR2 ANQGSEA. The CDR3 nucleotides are TGCAGCGGGGACAGGGGAAACACCGGGGAGCTGTTTTTT. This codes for CSGDRGNTGELFF.

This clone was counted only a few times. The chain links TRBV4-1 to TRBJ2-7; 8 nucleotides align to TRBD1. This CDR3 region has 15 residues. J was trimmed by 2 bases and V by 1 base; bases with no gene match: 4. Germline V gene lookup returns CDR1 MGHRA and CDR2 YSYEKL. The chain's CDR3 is CASSQGTGSTYEQYF. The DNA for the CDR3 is TGCGCCAGCAGCCAAGGGACAGGGAGTACCTACGAGCAGTACTTC.

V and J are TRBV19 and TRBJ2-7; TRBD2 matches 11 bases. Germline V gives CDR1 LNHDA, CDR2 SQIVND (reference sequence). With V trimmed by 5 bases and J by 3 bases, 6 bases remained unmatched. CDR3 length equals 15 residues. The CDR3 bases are TGTGCCAGTAGTCCCGCCGGGACTAGCGGCTACGAGCAGTACTTC. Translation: CASSPAGTSGYEQYF.

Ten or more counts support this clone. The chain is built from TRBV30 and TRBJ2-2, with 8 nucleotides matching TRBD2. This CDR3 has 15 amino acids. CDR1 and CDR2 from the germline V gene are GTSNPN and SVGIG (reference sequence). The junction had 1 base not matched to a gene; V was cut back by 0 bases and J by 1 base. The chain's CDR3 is CAWSVLAENTGELFF. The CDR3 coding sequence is TGTGCCTGGAGTGTACTAGCGGAGAACACCGGGGAGCTGTTTTTT.

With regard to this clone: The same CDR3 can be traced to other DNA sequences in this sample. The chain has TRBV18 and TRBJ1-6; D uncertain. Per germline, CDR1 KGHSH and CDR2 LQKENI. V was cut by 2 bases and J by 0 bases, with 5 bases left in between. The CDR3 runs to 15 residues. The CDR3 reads CASSPGSSYNSPLHF. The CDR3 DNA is TGTGCCAGCTCACCAGGGAGCTCCTATAATTCACCCCTCCACTTT.

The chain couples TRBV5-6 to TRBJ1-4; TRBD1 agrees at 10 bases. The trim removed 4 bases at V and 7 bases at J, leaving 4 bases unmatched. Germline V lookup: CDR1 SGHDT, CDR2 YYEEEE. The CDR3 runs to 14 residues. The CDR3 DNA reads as TGTGCCAGCAGCGTGGGACAGGGGAGTGAAAAACTGTTTTTT. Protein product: CASSVGQGSEKLFF.

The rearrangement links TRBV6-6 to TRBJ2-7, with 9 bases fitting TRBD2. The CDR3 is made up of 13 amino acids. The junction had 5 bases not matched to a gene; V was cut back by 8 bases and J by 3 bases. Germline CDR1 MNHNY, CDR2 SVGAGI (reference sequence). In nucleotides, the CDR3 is TGTGCCAGCTCTAGCGGGACTTACTACGAGCAGTACTTC. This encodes CASSSGTYYEQYF.

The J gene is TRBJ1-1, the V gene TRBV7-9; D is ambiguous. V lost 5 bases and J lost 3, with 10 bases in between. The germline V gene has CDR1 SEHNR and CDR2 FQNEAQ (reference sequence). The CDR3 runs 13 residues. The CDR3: CASSPRGDTEAFF. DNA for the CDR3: TGTGCCAGCAGCCCCCGTGGGGACACTGAAGCTTTCTTT.

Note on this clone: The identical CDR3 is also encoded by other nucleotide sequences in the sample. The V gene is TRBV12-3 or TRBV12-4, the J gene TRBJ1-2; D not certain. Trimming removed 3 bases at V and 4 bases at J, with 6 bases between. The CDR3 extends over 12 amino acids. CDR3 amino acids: CASSFTGYGYTF. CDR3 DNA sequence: TGTGCCAGCAGTTTTACGGGCTATGGCTACACCTTC.

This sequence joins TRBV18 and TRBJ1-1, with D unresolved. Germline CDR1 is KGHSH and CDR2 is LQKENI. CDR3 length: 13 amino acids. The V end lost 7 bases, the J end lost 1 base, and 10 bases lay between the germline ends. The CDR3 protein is CASCRRGNTEAFF. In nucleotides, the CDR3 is TGTGCCAGCTGTCGCCGGGGGAACACTGAAGCTTTCTTT.

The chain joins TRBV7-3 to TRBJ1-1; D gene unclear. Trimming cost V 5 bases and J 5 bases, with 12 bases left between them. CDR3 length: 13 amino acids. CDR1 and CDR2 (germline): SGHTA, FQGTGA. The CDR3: CASSQGGGTEAFF. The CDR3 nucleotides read TGTGCCAGCAGCCAAGGAGGCGGGACTGAAGCTTTCTTT.

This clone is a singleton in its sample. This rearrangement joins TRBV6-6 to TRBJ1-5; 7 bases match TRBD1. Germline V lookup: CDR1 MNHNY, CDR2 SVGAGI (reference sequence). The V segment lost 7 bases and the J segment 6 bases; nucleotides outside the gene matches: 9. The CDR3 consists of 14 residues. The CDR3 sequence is CASNIEGARQPQHF. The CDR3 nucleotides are TGTGCCAGCAACATCGAGGGGGCGCGTCAGCCCCAGCATTTT.